This T cell receptor (beta chain) was captured in a study of cytomegalovirus exposure and HLA in healthy donors. General observations from the study: In a later analysis, TCR beta V- and J-gene trimming showed a link to a missense DCLRE1C variant. Most TCR beta V segments were productive about 90% or about 30% of the time in an earlier analysis.

The PCR used 60 Vbeta and 13 Jbeta primers. Assay used: immunoSEQ multiplex PCR; TCRdb lists only in-frame clones, some missing. The sample has approximately 82,000 clones; around 70% are singletons. CDR1 SGHTA and CDR2 FQGNSA come from the germline V gene. The CDR3 consists of 12 residues. The trim removed 5 bases at V and 11 bases at J, leaving 6 bases unmatched. With respect to this clone: Its specificity is unknown.

The sample taken for sequencing was PBMCs. This clonotype was obtained from a woman aged 45-59 years in good health and CMV-seropositive. The chain carries TRBV7-2 and TRBJ1-1; 9 bases match TRBD1. The CDR3 spells CASSATGGTAFF. CDR3 nucleotides: TGTGCCAGCAGCGCAACAGGGGGCACGGCTTTCTTT.